This T cell receptor beta chain originates from a study of T cells in Graves' hyperthyroidism and ophthalmopathy. The CDR3 covers 20 residues. Looked up from germline, CDR1 is MDHEN and CDR2 is SYDVKM. Trimming at V came to 7 bases and at J to 0 bases, leaving 21 bases not matched to a gene. Comments on this clonotype: The antigen is undetermined.

Patients with ophthalmopathy all had a Clinical Activity Score of at least 3, a NOSPECS grade of at least 4 and duration under 3 months. The authors obtained PBMCs from 7.5 to 10 ml of fresh peripheral blood. Whole-study results and caveats: Stable hyperthyroidism was separated from ophthalmopathy by a model based on 13 V-J features.

TCR beta CDR3 region amplification was performed from RNA transcripts. The HTBI primer set drove a first-round RT-PCR of the TCR CDR3. TCRdb re-derived calls from the multiplex PCR reads in MiXCR, one entry per CDR3 protein. This sample carries hundreds of thousands of distinct CDR3 sequences, approximately 16% of them seen once, and the ten largest clones take around 30%. The V and J genes are TRBV28 and TRBJ2-7, with 10 bases aligning to TRBD2. The TCR was taken from a woman between 18 and 30 years old with Graves' ophthalmopathy. The material sequenced was blood. The CDR3 is CASNPTVRTSGSRYSYEQYF. The CDR3 DNA follows: TGTGCCAGCAACCCAACGGTGAGGACTAGCGGAAGCCGTTACTCCTACGAGCAGTACTTC.